The TCR beta chain under discussion was sequenced for a study of shared clonotypes between healthy human individuals. This table comes from immunoSEQ multiplex PCR, and its TCRdb copy is limited to in-frame clones, with some not included. Here the sample spans some 2,000,000 clones, approximately 94% being singletons. Material for sequencing was naive CD4+ T cells sorted from blood. Subset given: CD45RA+ positively selected. The source is a young man in good health.

The CDR3 sequence is CASSLESQLTEAFF. CDR3 nucleotide sequence: TGTGCCAGCAGCTTAGAATCCCAGCTCACTGAAGCTTTCTTT. The chain joins TRBV11-2 to TRBJ1-1; no definite D call. In germline, CDR1 is SGHAT, CDR2 FQNNGV. There are 14 residues in the CDR3. The germline V and J ends were trimmed by 0 bases and 4 bases, with 9 bases remaining between them. The full variable domain, rest sourced from reference TRBV11-2 and TRBJ1-1, is EAGVAQSPRYKIIEKRQSVAFWCNPISGHATLYWYQQILGQGPKLLIQFQNNGVVDDSQLPKDRFSAERLKGVDSTLKIQPAKLEDSAVYLCASSLESQLTEAFFGQGTRLTVV.